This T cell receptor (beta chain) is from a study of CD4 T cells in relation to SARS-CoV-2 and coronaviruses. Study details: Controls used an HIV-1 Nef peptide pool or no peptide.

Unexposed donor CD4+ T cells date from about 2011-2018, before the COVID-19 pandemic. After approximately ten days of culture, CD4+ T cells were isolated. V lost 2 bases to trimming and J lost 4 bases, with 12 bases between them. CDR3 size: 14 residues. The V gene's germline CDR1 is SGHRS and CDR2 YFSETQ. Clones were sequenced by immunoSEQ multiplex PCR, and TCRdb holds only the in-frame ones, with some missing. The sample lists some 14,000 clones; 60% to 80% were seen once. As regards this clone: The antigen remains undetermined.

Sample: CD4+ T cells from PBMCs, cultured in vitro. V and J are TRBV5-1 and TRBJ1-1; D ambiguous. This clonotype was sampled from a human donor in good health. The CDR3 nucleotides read TGCGCCAGCAGCTTCACATGGGGTGGCACTGAAGCTTTCTTT. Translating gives CASSFTWGGTEAFF.